This T cell receptor (beta chain) emerged from a study of blood T cell repertoires in COVID-19. Study as a whole: Acute and convalescent COVID-19 specimens originated in the United States, Italy and Spain. From T cells, B-cell-depleted T cells, or PBMCs came the material, which was cDNA or gDNA.

V dropped 3 bases and J dropped 7 bases, with 13 bases sitting between them. The germline CDR1 and CDR2 sequences are SGDLS and YYNGEE. The CDR3 runs to 13 residues. All enrollees were about 18 to 89 years old and from around 25 US areas. Authors' data handling: Amplification of reference gene primers provided the estimated nucleated cell counts. Some clones are missing from TCRdb's copy, which holds only in-frame ones; the method was immunoSEQ multiplex PCR. V, J and clone size were drawn from that table, and D and trimming were deduced from the DNA. Among around 250,000 clones listed, more than 75% were seen once.

The gene calls are TRBV9 and TRBJ2-5, with D possibly matching TRBD2 (5 bases). Sequenced sample: PBMCs or T cells enriched from blood (not recorded which). The clonotype comes from a man aged 18 to 30 who had recovered from COVID-19. In DNA, the CDR3 is TGTGCCAGCAGCGAGACCGTTCGGGGGACCCAGTACTTC. Translating gives CASSETVRGTQYF.